This T cell receptor beta chain was found in a study of T cell repertoires in cytomegalovirus infection. The overall study: The authors used CMV epitopes that were HLA-C-restricted (recently identified) and HLA-B-restricted (well studied). CMV infection together with matching HLA type was indicated by public TCR beta signatures. Study-wide points: HLA-C-restricted CMV clonotypes gave the most frequent clonotype in two of eight donors. Of the TCR beta families, the public ones yielded a cumulative frequency that identified carriers of CMV plus the relevant HLA.

This clonotype has more than one count but fewer than ten. As yet, its antigen is unknown. Trimming took 4 bases from V and 1 from J, leaving 11 bases between them. Germline-derived CDR1 and CDR2 are MGHRA and YSYEKL. The CDR3 contains 15 residues. One entry per CDR3 protein results from TCRdb running MiXCR on the reads. The sample has 70,000 to 95,000 distinct CDR3 sequences, 25% to 35% seen once; the top ten hold over 60%. The chain has TRBV4-1 and TRBJ1-5; D uncertain. The sequence came from a human donor in good health (CMV status not recorded). Some clones in this sample may be carry-over from other donors' samples. The specimen comprised CD8+ T cells from cultured PBMCs, sampled from culture after CMV antigen stimulation. The CDR3 spells CASSLSRASNQPQHF. DNA for the CDR3: TGCGCCAGCAGCCTCTCGCGGGCGAGCAATCAGCCCCAGCATTTT.